The 27 T cell receptor beta chains below all came from one sample that was sequenced in a study of T-cell reconstitution after alpha-beta-depleted transplantation in children. Unique molecular identifiers featured in how the TCRbeta library was prepared. TCRdb ran MiXCR on the PCR reads and lists one entry per CDR3 protein. The table lists hundreds of thousands of distinct CDR3 sequences, about an eighth of them singletons. The specimen was PBMCs, mostly from graft donor cells, collected 360 days after TCRalphabeta/CD19-depleted stem cell transplant. Receptor source: a male patient under 18 who had a stem cell transplant for acute myeloid leukemia, so the T cells may come from the graft donor.

The table lists this clonotype with a few counts. The rearrangement uses TRBV5-1 and TRBJ2-5; the D call may be TRBD1 or TRBD2 (5 bases each). The germline V gene encodes CDR1 SGHRS and CDR2 YFSETQ. V lost 4 bases and J lost 2, with 12 bases in between. The length of the CDR3 is 14 residues. The DNA for the CDR3 is TGCGCCAGCAGCCCGGGACCCCAACAAGAGACCCAGTACTTC. It encodes CASSPGPQQETQYF.

The rearrangement uses TRBV3-1 and TRBJ2-7; perhaps D is TRBD1 or TRBD2 (6 bases each). The V gene's germline CDR1 is LGHDT and CDR2 YNNKEL (reference sequence). The CDR3 consists of 14 residues. V lost 7 bases, J lost 3 bases, and 16 bases lay in between. CDR3 nucleotide sequence: TGTGCCAGCACCTACCCAGGGGAGGACTACGAGCAGTACTTC. It encodes CASTYPGEDYEQYF.

This clonotype was detected a few times. The rearrangement uses TRBV12-5 and TRBJ1-1, with D unclear. Germline V lookup: CDR1 LGHNT, CDR2 FRNRAP. This CDR3 comprises 15 residues. V lost 1 base, J lost 0 bases, and 9 bases lay in between. The CDR3 here is CASGLGGGMNTEAFF. DNA of the CDR3: TGTGCTAGTGGTTTGGGGGGTGGAATGAACACTGAAGCTTTCTTT.

This clonotype was detected only a few times. The chain joins TRBV15 to TRBJ1-4; D is ambiguous. The germline gives CDR1 LNHNV, CDR2 YYDKDF (reference sequence). V gave up 5 bases and J gave up 2 bases, with 12 bases separating them. The CDR3 has 15 amino acids. DNA for the CDR3: TGTGCCACCAGCGCAAGGGAAGGGACTAATGAAAAACTGTTTTTT. It encodes CATSAREGTNEKLFF.

The chain couples TRBV15 to TRBJ2-7; possibly TRBD1 or TRBD2 for D (5 bases each). Germline V gene data show CDR1 as LNHNV and CDR2 as YYDKDF (reference sequence). V was clipped by 6 bases and J by 2 bases, with 17 bases between them. The CDR3 covers 15 residues. In DNA form, the CDR3 reads TGTGCCACCAGTAAAGAGGGGAGTTCTACCTACGAGCAGTACTTC. This encodes CATSKEGSSTYEQYF.

This clonotype was counted a few times. The rearrangement joins TRBV28 to TRBJ1-5; D perhaps matches TRBD1 (6 bases). The germline CDR1 and CDR2 sequences are MDHEN and SYDVKM. Between the trimmed V and J ends, which lost 3 bases and 2 bases, there was a span of 11 bases. The CDR3 consists of 15 residues. The CDR3 DNA follows: TGTGCCAGCAGTTTTGAGGCAGGGGGCAATCAGCCCCAGCATTTT. Its protein is CASSFEAGGNQPQHF.

The chain couples TRBV7-3 to TRBJ2-5, with D perhaps matching TRBD1 (6 bases). CDR3 size: 13 residues. The V end lost 4 bases, the J end lost 5 bases, and 11 bases lay between the germline ends. CDR1 is SGHTA and CDR2 is FQGTGA in the germline V gene. CDR3 DNA sequence: TGTGCCAGCAGCTCGGACAGTGGGGAGACCCAGTACTTC. This codes for CASSSDSGETQYF.

The chain is built from TRBV7-2 and TRBJ2-3, with D uncertain. The ends were cut back, 4 bases at V and 5 bases at J, with 16 bases in the middle. CDR1 and CDR2 (germline): SGHTA, FQGNSA. CDR3 length: 15 residues. The chain's CDR3 is CASSYPLGPLDTQYF. CDR3 nucleotides: TGTGCCAGCAGCTACCCATTGGGCCCTCTAGATACGCAGTATTTT.

The J gene is TRBJ2-3, the V gene TRBV6-5; TRBD2 matches at 10 bases. CDR1 MNHEY and CDR2 SVGAGI come from the germline V gene. This CDR3 comprises 17 residues. With V trimmed by 1 base and J by 3 bases, 7 bases remained unmatched. CDR3: CASSYWASGRGTDTQYF. The CDR3 DNA sequence: TGTGCCAGCAGTTACTGGGCTAGCGGGAGAGGTACAGATACGCAGTATTTT.

The sample holds many counts of this clonotype. The chain has TRBV5-1 and TRBJ2-5; D is perhaps TRBD2 (5 bases). The CDR3 is made up of 13 amino acids. The V end lost 5 bases, the J end lost 1 base, and 9 bases lay between the germline ends. The germline gives CDR1 SGHRS, CDR2 YFSETQ. The CDR3 DNA is TGCGCCAGCAGTCGAGGGATCCAAGAGACCCAGTACTTC. Encoded protein: CASSRGIQETQYF.

V gene TRBV29-1 combines with J gene TRBJ2-5, with D unresolved. The CDR3 has 13 amino acids. V lost 3 bases to trimming and J lost 4 bases, with 12 bases between them. The germline CDR1 and CDR2 sequences are SQVTM and ANQGSEA. CDR3 region: CSVDGAILETQYF. In nucleotides, the CDR3 is TGCAGCGTTGATGGAGCAATTTTAGAGACCCAGTACTTC.

In the case of this clonotype: A single base separates this from a much larger clone, so it may be a read error. This chain links TRBV15 with TRBJ2-5; the D is unclear. The ends were cut back, 1 base at V and 1 base at J, with 10 bases in the middle. CDR1 and CDR2 from the germline V gene are LNHNV and YYDKDF (reference sequence). This CDR3 is built from 15 residues. The CDR3 DNA reads as TGTGCCACCAGCAGAGTTTCCTACAGCCAAGAGACCCAGTACTTC. Protein product: CATSRVSYSQETQYF.

The sample holds many counts of this clonotype. V gene TRBV7-9 combines with J gene TRBJ2-3; either TRBD1 or TRBD2 may supply D (5 bases each). V was clipped by 2 bases and J by 4 bases, with 7 bases between them. From germline, CDR1 is SEHNR and CDR2 FQNEAQ (reference sequence). The CDR3 contains 13 residues. The CDR3 loop reads CASSLKGPDTQYF. The CDR3 nucleotides read TGTGCCAGCAGCTTAAAGGGACCAGATACGCAGTATTTT.

This clonotype has just a few counts. The chain uses TRBV6-5 and TRBJ2-6, with 10 bases fitting TRBD2. V lost 2 bases and J lost 0; bases outside the gene matches: 7. The CDR3 sequence is 19 residues long. Germline V gives CDR1 MNHEY, CDR2 SVGAGI. The CDR3 DNA follows: TGTGCCAGCAGTTACCGCGATACTAGCGGGACCTCTGGGGCCAACGTCCTGACTTTC. Amino acids: CASSYRDTSGTSGANVLTF.

CDR3 sequence (DNA): TGTGCCAGCAGGCCCAGGTTCAAGGTTGAAAAACTGTTTTTT. As protein: CASRPRFKVEKLFF. The V call is TRBV28, the J call TRBJ1-4; no definite D call. V lost 6 bases to trimming and J lost 7 bases, with 15 bases between them. The CDR3 contains 14 residues. In germline, CDR1 is MDHEN, CDR2 SYDVKM.

Comments on this clonotype: One end of the junction is discordant with germline, which a read error may explain. The chain combines TRBV28 with TRBJ2-1; TRBD2 matches at 12 bases. The CDR3 runs to 14 residues. The germline V gene has CDR1 MDHEN and CDR2 SYDVKM. The CDR3 nucleotides read TGTGCCAACAGTATACAAGCGACTAGCGGGAGTCAGTTCTTC. Protein: CANSIQATSGSQFF.

This clonotype was counted between two and nine times. The chain uses TRBV12-3 or TRBV12-4 and TRBJ2-1; TRBD2 agrees at 12 bases. With V trimmed by 3 bases and J by 1 base, 16 bases remained unmatched. This CDR3 has 21 residues. The CDR3 coding sequence is TGTGCCAGCAGTTTCACCCGTACATCAGGACTAGCGGGACTATCCTACAATGAGCAGTTCTTC. This encodes CASSFTRTSGLAGLSYNEQFF.

This chain uses TRBV5-1 with TRBJ2-3; D not certain. The V gene's germline CDR1 is SGHRS and CDR2 YFSETQ. This CDR3 region has 12 residues. Trimming removed 4 bases from V and 2 bases from J, with 5 bases in between. The DNA for the CDR3 is TGCGCCAGCAGCCGGCACACAGATACGCAGTATTTT. This encodes CASSRHTDTQYF.

This clonotype was picked up many times. The chain joins TRBV12-3 or TRBV12-4 to TRBJ1-2; TRBD1 aligns across 9 bases. The V and J ends lost 5 bases and 8 bases, in that order; junction bases with no gene match: 9. CDR3 size: 14 residues. The CDR3: CASSLITGGEGYTF. CDR3 DNA: TGTGCCAGCAGTCTTATAACAGGGGGCGAAGGCTACACCTTC.

This clonotype was observed a few times. The chain links TRBV29-1 to TRBJ2-3, with 8 positions matching TRBD1. Germline values: CDR1 SQVTM, CDR2 ANQGSEA. V shed 2 bases, J shed 3 bases, and the junction held 19 bases outside the gene matches. The CDR3 sequence is 19 residues long. CDR3: CSVELTNWDRIRVTDTQYF. The CDR3 nucleotides read TGCAGCGTTGAACTTACGAATTGGGACAGGATTAGAGTAACAGATACGCAGTATTTT.

This clonotype was counted between two and nine times. The chain recombines TRBV5-1 with TRBJ2-1, with TRBD2 as a possible D gene (5 bases). Germline loops: CDR1 SGHRS, CDR2 YFSETQ. V gave up 4 bases and J gave up 8 bases, with 16 bases separating them. The CDR3 contains 14 residues. CDR3 region: CASSRTWTVDEQFF. In nucleotides, the CDR3 is TGCGCCAGCAGCCGAACTTGGACTGTCGATGAGCAGTTCTTC. The full variable domain, with the rest looked up from reference TRBV5-1 and TRBJ2-1, is KAGVTQTPRYLIKTRGQQVTLSCSPISGHRSVSWYQQTPGQGLQFLFEYFSETQRNKGNFPGRFSGRQFSNSRSEMNVSTLELGDSALYLCASSRTWTVDEQFFGPGTRLTVL.

The chain uses TRBV28 and TRBJ1-5; D gene ambiguous. V lost 2 bases, J lost 11 bases, and 16 bases lay in between. The CDR3 runs 14 residues. Germline assignment: CDR1 MDHEN and CDR2 SYDVKM. The CDR3 loop is CASSLSALPKAQHF. The CDR3 coding sequence is TGTGCCAGCAGTTTAAGCGCCCTCCCGAAAGCCCAGCATTTT.

The genes are TRBV20-1 and TRBJ2-7, with a weak D call TRBD1 (6 bases). V was cut by 3 bases and J by 0 bases, with 15 bases left in between. CDR1 and CDR2 (germline): DFQATT, SNEGSKA (reference sequence). The length of the CDR3 is 15 residues. The CDR3 region is CSARAPTGFSYEQYF. CDR3 nucleotides: TGCAGTGCTAGGGCCCCGACAGGATTCTCCTACGAGCAGTACTTC.

The CDR3 spells CSARLGVGELFF. DNA of the CDR3: TGCAGTGCTAGATTGGGGGTGGGGGAGCTGTTTTTT. J is TRBJ2-2 and V is TRBV20-1, with D perhaps matching TRBD1 or TRBD2 (5 bases each). Germline CDR1 DFQATT, CDR2 SNEGSKA (reference sequence). This CDR3 has 12 amino acids. V was trimmed by 2 bases and J by 8 bases, leaving 9 bases between them.

This clonotype was found a few times. The J gene is TRBJ2-5, the V gene TRBV20-1; TRBD2 matches at 7 bases. The CDR3 runs to 12 residues. V shed 2 bases and J 5 bases; nucleotides not matched to a gene: 2. CDR1 is DFQATT, CDR2 SNEGSKA, per germline (reference sequence). This CDR3 reads CSARKGGETQYF. CDR3 coding DNA: TGCAGTGCTAGAAAGGGAGGGGAGACCCAGTACTTC.

This clonotype came up many times. The chain carries TRBV7-9 and TRBJ2-1; D may be TRBD2 (6 bases). The CDR3 has 16 residues. CDR1 and CDR2 (germline): SEHNR, FQNEAQ (reference sequence). With 3 bases removed from V and 4 bases from J, the gap between germline ends came to 16 bases. CDR3 sequence (DNA): TGTGCCAGCAGCTTTTTACTAGCTTCTCCTTACAATGAGCAGTTCTTC. It encodes CASSFLLASPYNEQFF.

The rearrangement joins TRBV14 to TRBJ2-1; D unclear. This CDR3 is built from 14 residues. The germline V gene encodes CDR1 SGHDN and CDR2 FVKESK. Trimming cost V 1 base and J 6 bases, with 10 bases left between them. The CDR3 spells CASSQGGPGNEQFF. CDR3 bases: TGTGCCAGCAGCCAAGGGGGTCCGGGCAATGAGCAGTTCTTC.